A selection of T cell receptor beta chains follows, all from one sample in a study of immune cell composition in non-small cell lung cancer. Some clones are missing from TCRdb's copy, which holds only in-frame ones; the method was immunoSEQ multiplex PCR. The table lists about 6,600 clones, 82% of them singletons. The sample was non-adjacent lung tissue. The receptors derive from a human donor with non-small cell lung cancer. CDR3s include the opening cysteine and the closing phenylalanine or tryptophan. Each record gives: J gene, V gene, D gene, clone size, CDR3 protein, CDR3 DNA. A D gene is named only where the DNA matches it firmly. Size values are once, few and many counts, or a class for expanded clones, and some rows have none.

TRBJ2-7 | TRBV6-5 | - | - | CASSYDLQVYEQYF | TGTGCCAGCAGTTACGACCTCCAGGTGTACGAGCAGTACTTC
TRBJ2-7 | TRBV10-2 | TRBD2 | - | CASSATSGGYEQYF | TGCGCCAGCAGTGCGACTAGCGGGGGCTACGAGCAGTACTTC
TRBJ2-7 | TRBV5-8 | - | - | CASSFVGGSYEQYF | TGTGCCAGCAGCTTTGTCGGTGGCTCCTACGAGCAGTACTTC
TRBJ1-1 | TRBV9 | - | - | CASSHLRGGMNTEAFF | TGTGCCAGCAGTCACCTTCGCGGAGGGATGAACACTGAAGCTTTCTTT
TRBJ2-2 | TRBV21-1 | - | - | CASPGVQNTGELFF | TGTGCCAGTCCGGGAGTCCAGAACACCGGGGAGCTGTTTTTT
TRBJ1-5 | TRBV10-2 | - | - | CASSQGSGNQPQHF | TGCGCCAGCAGCCAGGGCTCCGGCAATCAGCCCCAGCATTTT
TRBJ2-7 | TRBV5-1 | - | - | CASSLWGEWDEQYF | TGCGCCAGCAGCTTGTGGGGAGAGTGGGACGAGCAGTACTTC
TRBJ2-7 | TRBV4-2 | - | - | CASSQEEVASVSSYEQYF | TGTGCCAGCAGCCAAGAAGAGGTCGCTTCAGTAAGCTCCTACGAGCAGTACTTC
TRBJ2-3 | TRBV19 | - | - | CASRREYGTDTQYF | TGTGCCAGTAGGAGGGAGTACGGCACAGATACGCAGTATTTT
TRBJ2-2 | TRBV4-3 | - | - | CASSQDAGPGVFSGELFF | TGCGCCAGCAGCCAAGACGCCGGCCCGGGAGTGTTTTCCGGGGAGCTGTTTTTT
TRBJ1-5 | TRBV7-8 | TRBD1 | few | CASSIGTGNQPQHF | TGTGCCAGCAGCATCGGGACAGGCAATCAGCCCCAGCATTTT
TRBJ2-5 | TRBV9 | - | - | CASSVSGQETQYF | TGTGCCAGCAGCGTATCAGGCCAAGAGACCCAGTACTTC
TRBJ2-3 | TRBV7-8 | TRBD1 | - | CASSFGTGITDTQYF | TGTGCCAGCAGCTTTGGGACAGGGATAACAGATACGCAGTATTTT
TRBJ2-3 | TRBV7-9 | TRBD2 | once | CASSVTSGGAATDTQYF | TGTGCCAGCAGCGTCACTAGCGGGGGGGCGGCGACAGATACGCAGTATTTT
TRBJ2-7 | TRBV5-1 | - | - | CASSPTIGGASYEQYF | TGCGCCAGCAGCCCAACCATCGGGGGAGCGTCCTACGAGCAGTACTTC
TRBJ1-2 | TRBV6-7 | - | once | CASSYDWGDYGYTF | TGTGCCAGCAGTTACGATTGGGGCGACTATGGCTACACCTTC
TRBJ1-1 | TRBV6-9 | TRBD1 | - | CASSAQGGRTEAFF | TGTGCCAGCAGTGCTCAGGGGGGACGAACTGAAGCTTTCTTT
TRBJ1-5 | TRBV11-2 | - | - | CASSPWGDQPQHF | TGTGCCAGCAGCCCTTGGGGAGATCAGCCCCAGCATTTT
TRBJ1-5 | TRBV4-1 | TRBD1 | - | CASSQENRGGYSNQPQHF | TGCGCCAGCAGCCAAGAGAACAGGGGGGGATATAGCAATCAGCCCCAGCATTTT
TRBJ2-1 | TRBV18 | - | - | CASSQQGTEQFF | TGTGCCAGCTCACAACAGGGTACTGAGCAGTTCTTC
TRBJ2-2 | TRBV19 | - | - | CASKSGRNTGELFF | TGTGCCAGTAAATCGGGGAGAAACACCGGGGAGCTGTTTTTT
TRBJ1-5 | TRBV29-1 | - | - | CSVGQGNQPQHF | TGCAGCGTTGGACAGGGCAATCAGCCCCAGCATTTT
TRBJ1-5 | TRBV19 | TRBD1 | - | CASRGTGPNQPQHF | TGTGCCAGTAGGGGGACAGGGCCCAATCAGCCCCAGCATTTT
TRBJ1-3 | TRBV7-9 | TRBD1 | few | CASSEEGQVLYGNTIYF | TGTGCCAGCAGCGAAGAGGGACAGGTGCTATATGGAAACACCATATATTTT
TRBJ2-3 | TRBV9 | - | - | CASSVGLLSTDTQYF | TGTGCCAGCAGCGTAGGTCTTCTTAGCACAGATACGCAGTATTTT
TRBJ2-7 | TRBV7-9 | TRBD2 | - | CASSPPPPGTSVAF | TGTGCCAGCAGCCCCCCTCCCCCGGGGACTAGCGTAGCCTTC
TRBJ2-1 | TRBV4-1 | - | - | CASSQDAGSSYNEQFF | TGCGCCAGCAGCCAAGATGCGGGGAGCTCCTACAATGAGCAGTTCTTC
TRBJ2-7 | TRBV6-1 | - | - | CASSEASNSVYEQYF | TGTGCCAGCAGTGAAGCCTCTAATTCGGTCTACGAGCAGTACTTC
TRBJ2-1 | TRBV11-2 | TRBD2 | - | CASSLDFGGANEQFF | TGTGCCAGCAGCTTAGATTTCGGGGGGGCCAATGAGCAGTTCTTC